These T cell receptor beta chains were read from a single sample in a study of blood T cells in healthy people across ages. From the 5' RACE reads, TCRdb called clonotypes with MiXCR, one entry per CDR3 protein. The table shows around 690,000 distinct CDR3 sequences, with roughly 53% occurring only once. Sequenced material: blood. These TCRs come from a man aged 55 to 69 in good health. The CDR3 runs from the conserved cysteine through the conserved F or W. The D gene is left open where the match is weak. Where a row states a size, it is once, few, many or the class of an expanded clone; other rows omit it.

.,.,TRBJ2-3,TRBV6-5,CASSYSDTYCTDTQYF,TGTGCCAGCAGTTACTCGGACACTTACTGCACAGATACGCAGTATTTT
.,.,TRBJ1-2,TRBV5-1,CASSQPSGFAYTF,TGCGCCAGCAGCCAGCCCTCTGGCTTCGCCTACACCTTC
.,few,TRBJ2-5,TRBV7-2,CASSLGAGKETQYF,TGTGCCAGCAGCTTAGGGGCAGGGAAAGAGACCCAGTACTTC
.,once,TRBJ2-1,TRBV7-6,CASSFYDSNEQFF,TGTGCCAGCAGCTTCTACGACAGCAATGAGCAGTTCTTC
.,.,TRBJ2-3,TRBV6-5,CASSVGTHLLTDTQYF,TGTGCCAGCAGTGTCGGGACCCACCTCCTCACAGATACGCAGTATTTT
TRBD1,few,TRBJ1-2,TRBV29-1,CSAIQTGGFYGYTF,TGCAGCGCCATCCAAACAGGGGGCTTCTATGGCTACACCTTC
.,.,TRBJ2-1,TRBV12-3/TRBV12-4,CASSLAGGAINEQFF,TGTGCCAGCAGTTTAGCGGGGGGGGCTATCAATGAGCAGTTCTTC
.,.,TRBJ2-1,TRBV4-2,CASSQDPQQLGEQFF,TGTGCCAGCAGCCAAGACCCCCAACAGCTCGGTGAGCAGTTCTTC
TRBD1,few,TRBJ1-2,TRBV3-1,CASSPGQGIHHGYTF,TGTGCCAGCAGCCCGGGACAGGGCATCCACCATGGCTACACCTTC
.,.,TRBJ2-1,TRBV5-1,CASSFGGDNEQFF,TGCGCCAGCAGCTTTGGAGGGGACAATGAGCAGTTCTTC
TRBD1,.,TRBJ2-3,TRBV7-9,CASIRDRVGTDTQYF,TGTGCCAGCATCCGGGACAGGGTTGGCACAGATACGCAGTATTTT
.,.,TRBJ2-3,TRBV5-1,CASSPTGTNTDTQYF,TGCGCCAGCAGCCCCACAGGGACTAACACAGATACGCAGTATTTT
.,.,TRBJ1-2,TRBV5-6,CASSFYLWSSRYGYTF,TGTGCCAGCAGCTTTTATTTGTGGAGCTCCCGCTATGGCTACACCTTC
.,.,TRBJ1-2,TRBV11-2,CASSSGPGYTF,TGTGCCAGCAGCTCTGGGCCTGGCTACACCTTC
.,.,TRBJ1-2,TRBV29-1,CSVLGGGESGYGYTF,TGCAGCGTTCTGGGGGGAGGGGAGTCGGGCTATGGCTACACCTTC
.,.,TRBJ2-5,TRBV5-1,CASSSGSTEETQYF,TGCGCCAGCAGCTCCGGGTCCACAGAGGAGACCCAGTACTTC
TRBD1,.,TRBJ1-2,TRBV28,CASSARTGNGYTF,TGTGCCAGCAGTGCCCGGACAGGGAATGGCTACACCTTC
.,.,TRBJ2-7,TRBV28,CASLRRDPTYEQYF,TGTGCCAGCCTGAGGCGCGACCCTACCTACGAGCAGTACTTC
.,.,TRBJ2-3,TRBV7-2,CASSLDAGKTDTQYF,TGTGCCAGCAGCTTAGATGCAGGAAAAACAGATACGCAGTATTTT
TRBD1,.,TRBJ1-4,TRBV20-1,CSARGQGREKLFF,TGCAGTGCTAGAGGACAGGGAAGGGAAAAACTGTTTTTT
.,few,TRBJ1-6,TRBV4-1,CASSQDLEGRALHF,TGCGCCAGCAGCCAAGATCTGGAGGGAAGGGCCCTCCACTTT
.,.,TRBJ2-5,TRBV11-2,CASTEDRGDEQYF,TGTGCCAGCACCGAGGACAGAGGCGATGAGCAGTACTTC
TRBD2,.,TRBJ2-1,TRBV9,CASSLRGGTLTYNEQFF,TGTGCCAGCAGCCTCCGGGGGGGGACCCTTACCTACAATGAGCAGTTCTTC
.,.,TRBJ2-4,TRBV10-3,CAISVSSQGYGIQYF,TGTGCCATCAGTGTGTCGAGCCAGGGGTACGGCATTCAGTACTTC
.,.,TRBJ1-1,TRBV4-2,CASSQERSNTEAFF,TGTGCCAGCAGCCAAGAGAGGAGTAACACTGAAGCTTTCTTT